These 23 T cell receptor beta chains came from one sample sequenced in a study of CD8 T cells in ankylosing spondylitis. TCRdb used MiXCR to reprocess the 5' RACE reads, holding one entry per CDR3 protein. The sample lists 200,000 to 250,000 distinct CDR3 sequences, roughly a tenth occurring once. Sequenced: blood, either unsorted or a sorted T cell fraction (not recorded which). Receptors were obtained from a male donor with ankylosing spondylitis or in good health (not recorded which).

In this sample, this clonotype turned up many times. The rearrangement uses TRBV7-2 and TRBJ2-1; 11 bases are a match to TRBD2. Germline CDR1 is SGHTA and CDR2 is FQGNSA. V lost 5 bases and J lost 4; bases outside the gene matches: 4. The length of the CDR3 is 15 residues. The CDR3 sequence is CASSHGTSGYNEQFF. Written as DNA, the CDR3 is TGTGCCAGCAGCCACGGGACTAGCGGATACAATGAGCAGTTCTTC.

This clonotype was counted at least ten times. The chain recombines TRBV7-2 with TRBJ2-1; D uncertain. Trimming pared 4 bases from V and 1 base from J, leaving 11 bases between. This CDR3 is 15 amino acids long. Germline V gives CDR1 SGHTA, CDR2 FQGNSA. CDR3 residues: CASSWEGQSYNEQFF. CDR3 nucleotide sequence: TGTGCCAGCAGCTGGGAAGGCCAGTCCTACAATGAGCAGTTCTTC. The full variable domain, completed using reference TRBV7-2 and TRBJ2-1, is GAGVSQSPSNKVTEKGKDVELRCDPISGHTALYWYRQSLGQGLEFLIYFQGNSAPDKSGLPSDRFSAERTGGSVSTLTIQRTQQEDSAVYLCASSWEGQSYNEQFFGPGTRLTVL.

This clonotype was recorded at least ten times. The chain carries TRBV7-2 and TRBJ2-4; D could derive from TRBD1 or TRBD2 (6 bases each). Germline V gene data show CDR1 as SGHTA and CDR2 as FQGNSA. Trimming pared 5 bases from V and 12 bases from J, leaving 14 bases between. The CDR3 consists of 12 residues. The CDR3 loop is CASSTGGSDQYF. The CDR3 nucleotides read TGTGCCAGCAGCACCGGGGGCTCCGATCAGTACTTC.

In this sample, this clonotype turned up many times. The genes are TRBV6-5 and TRBJ2-5, with D possibly being TRBD2 (5 bases). The ends were cut back, 10 bases at V and 5 bases at J, with 14 bases in the middle. The V gene's germline CDR1 is MNHEY and CDR2 SVGAGI. There are 12 residues in the CDR3. CDR3 loop: CATQRGLETQYF. The CDR3 DNA reads TGTGCCACTCAAAGAGGGCTGGAGACCCAGTACTTC.

This clonotype showed up many times. This rearrangement joins TRBV7-9 to TRBJ2-1; D ambiguous. V dropped 1 base and J dropped 8 bases, with 15 bases sitting between them. The CDR3 runs 15 residues. Germline-derived CDR1 and CDR2 are SEHNR and FQNEAQ (reference sequence). The CDR3 DNA reads as TGTGCCAGCAGCTTAGTAAGCGTCCTTACGGATGAGCAGTTCTTC. Translating it yields CASSLVSVLTDEQFF. Full variable domain (outside the CDR3, taken from reference TRBV7-9 and TRBJ2-1): DTGVSQNPRHKITKRGQNVTFRCDPISEHNRLYWYRQTLGQGPEFLTYFQNEAQLEKSRLLSDRFSAERPKGSFSTLEIQRTEQGDSAMYLCASSLVSVLTDEQFFGPGTRLTVL.

This clonotype has at least ten counts. This chain joins TRBV11-2 and TRBJ1-1, with a possible D match to TRBD1 (5 bases). Trimming stripped 5 bases from V and 8 bases from J, with 21 bases between. The CDR3 consists of 15 residues. From germline, CDR1 is SGHAT and CDR2 FQNNGV. The CDR3 nucleotides read TGTGCCAGCAGCCTCGGGTTCGGGGGGACGTCGGAAGCTTTCTTT. Translated: CASSLGFGGTSEAFF. Together with reference TRBV11-2 and TRBJ1-1, the CDR3 gives the full variable domain: EAGVAQSPRYKIIEKRQSVAFWCNPISGHATLYWYQQILGQGPKLLIQFQNNGVVDDSQLPKDRFSAERLKGVDSTLKIQPAKLEDSAVYLCASSLGFGGTSEAFFGQGTRLTVV.

This clonotype was counted between two and nine times. The gene calls are TRBV7-2 and TRBJ1-1; D is perhaps TRBD1 (6 bases). V was clipped by 4 bases and J by 0 bases, with 15 bases between them. CDR1 and CDR2 from the germline V gene are SGHTA and FQGNSA. This CDR3 region has 16 residues. The CDR3 DNA follows: TGTGCCAGCAGCTATTCCGTTGGACAGCTGAACACTGAAGCTTTCTTT. Residues: CASSYSVGQLNTEAFF.

This clonotype was counted many times. This chain links TRBV30 with TRBJ1-5, with D possibly TRBD1 on 6 matching bases. From germline, CDR1 is GTSNPN and CDR2 SVGIG (reference sequence). Deletions cut 1 base from V and 3 bases from J, with 16 bases between. The CDR3 length is 16 residues. As DNA, the CDR3 is TGTGCCTGGAGTGGCCCACAGGGTGCCAACAATCAGCCCCAGCATTTT. Protein sequence: CAWSGPQGANNQPQHF.

This clonotype was counted only a few times. This sequence joins TRBV6-1 and TRBJ2-1; 12 bases map to TRBD2. This CDR3 is built from 17 residues. CDR1 and CDR2 (germline): MNHNS, SASEGT. V lost 2 bases and J lost 0; bases outside the gene matches: 2. CDR3: CASSERTSGASYNEQFF. The CDR3 DNA reads as TGTGCCAGCAGTGAAAGGACTAGCGGGGCCTCCTACAATGAGCAGTTCTTC.

Only a few counts were recorded for this clonotype. This chain connects TRBV3-1 to TRBJ1-1; TRBD1 is a possible D gene (5 bases). V dropped 7 bases and J dropped 8 bases, with 11 bases sitting between them. Germline CDR1 reads LGHDT; CDR2 reads YNNKEL (reference sequence). The CDR3 is 11 residues long. The CDR3 DNA follows: TGTGCCAGCATGACGCAGGGAGAAGCTTTCTTT. This gives the protein CASMTQGEAFF.

This clonotype was seen a handful of times. The chain employs TRBV11-3 and TRBJ2-1; no definite D call. CDR1 is SGHNT and CDR2 is YENEEA in the germline V gene. The V gene lost 2 bases and the J gene lost 0 bases, with 8 bases spanning the gap. The CDR3 is 15 residues long. CDR3 sequence reads: CASSLSSHSYNEQFF. The CDR3 nucleotides are TGTGCCAGCAGCTTATCCTCACACTCCTACAATGAGCAGTTCTTC.

A word on this clonotype: A much larger clone sits a single nucleotide away, making a read error possible. The V and J genes are TRBV2 and TRBJ2-3, with a possible D match to TRBD1 (5 bases). Germline loops: CDR1 SNHLY, CDR2 FYNNEI. V gave up 3 bases and J gave up 7 bases, with 17 bases separating them. This CDR3 has 15 residues. The CDR3 protein is CASSETDKGLNTQYF. CDR3 nucleotides: TGTGCCAGCAGTGAGACGGACAAGGGATTGAATACGCAGTATTTT. Full variable domain (outside the CDR3, taken from reference TRBV2 and TRBJ2-3): EPEVTQTPSHQVTQMGQEVILRCVPISNHLYFYWYRQILGQKVEFLVSFYNNEISEKSEIFDDQFSVERPDGSNFTLKIRSTKLEDSAMYFCASSETDKGLNTQYFGPGTRLTVL.

At least ten counts were recorded for this clonotype. The chain has TRBV29-1 and TRBJ2-1, with TRBD2 as a possible D gene (6 bases). Trimming shortened V by 4 bases and J by 4 bases, and 11 bases separated the two germline ends. The CDR3 totals 13 residues. The V gene's germline CDR1 is SQVTM and CDR2 ANQGSEA. CDR3: CSVGGVGYNEQFF. CDR3 nucleotides: TGCAGCGTTGGCGGGGTAGGGTACAATGAGCAGTTCTTC.

This clonotype was found many times. The chain joins TRBV5-1 to TRBJ2-7; D is perhaps TRBD1 (5 bases). Trimming pared 4 bases from V and 3 bases from J, leaving 14 bases between. Germline lookup yields CDR1 SGHRS and CDR2 YFSETQ. This CDR3 has 14 amino acids. The CDR3 sequence is CASSTGDALYEQYF. The CDR3, as DNA: TGCGCCAGCAGCACAGGCGACGCTCTCTACGAGCAGTACTTC.

This clonotype was observed at least ten times. The chain uses TRBV6-2 or TRBV6-3 and TRBJ1-5; D is uncertain. With 1 base removed from V and 6 bases from J, the gap between germline ends came to 7 bases. The CDR3 spans 13 residues. Germline CDR1 reads MNHEY; CDR2 reads SVGEGT. The chain's CDR3 is CASSYLGSQPQHF. In DNA, the CDR3 is TGTGCCAGCAGTTACTTAGGGAGTCAGCCCCAGCATTTT.

This clonotype occurred many times. The genes are TRBV5-1 and TRBJ1-2, with 8 nucleotides matching TRBD1. The length of the CDR3 is 13 residues. J gave up 6 bases and V 3 bases, and 4 bases lay outside the gene matches. Germline V gene sequence: CDR1 SGHRS, CDR2 YFSETQ. CDR3 nucleotide sequence: TGCGCCAGCAGCTCCAGGGGGCCGAATGGCTACACCTTC. It codes for CASSSRGPNGYTF.

As for this clonotype: The junction departs from germline at one end; a sequencing error may be responsible. The chain carries TRBV2 and TRBJ1-1; 7 bases fit TRBD1. The CDR3 is 14 residues long. Germline-derived CDR1 and CDR2 are SNHLY and FYNNEI. CDR3 region: CASSGSDRNTDAFF. In DNA form, the CDR3 reads TGTGCCAGCAGTGGATCGGACAGGAACACTGACGCTTTCTTT. The full variable domain, rest sourced from reference TRBV2 and TRBJ1-1, is EPEVTQTPSHQVTQMGQEVILRCVPISNHLYFYWYRQILGQKVEFLVSFYNNEISEKSEIFDDQFSVERPDGSNFTLKIRSTKLEDSAMYFCASSGSDRNTDAFFGQGTRLTVV.

This clonotype has only a few counts. The chain is built from TRBV11-2 and TRBJ2-1, with a possible D match to TRBD2 (6 bases). Trimming took off 5 bases at V and 5 bases at J, with 13 bases between the two ends. The CDR3 length is 14 residues. Per germline, CDR1 SGHAT and CDR2 FQNNGV. The DNA for the CDR3 is TGTGCCAGCAGCGCCCCCGGGACTCACAATGAGCAGTTCTTC. It translates to CASSAPGTHNEQFF. The complete variable domain, with remaining parts taken from reference TRBV11-2 and TRBJ2-1, reads EAGVAQSPRYKIIEKRQSVAFWCNPISGHATLYWYQQILGQGPKLLIQFQNNGVVDDSQLPKDRFSAERLKGVDSTLKIQPAKLEDSAVYLCASSAPGTHNEQFFGPGTRLTVL.

This clonotype occurred many times. This chain uses TRBV29-1 with TRBJ1-1; D is unresolved. This CDR3 spans 14 amino acids. Trimming removed 2 bases from V and 7 bases from J, with 17 bases in between. Germline V gives CDR1 SQVTM, CDR2 ANQGSEA. CDR3: CSVEIQGRWVEAFF. CDR3 nucleotides: TGCAGCGTTGAAATACAAGGACGGTGGGTTGAAGCTTTCTTT.

The chain links TRBV20-1 to TRBJ2-7; 7 nucleotides line up with TRBD2. This CDR3 has 14 amino acids. V lost 2 bases and J lost 4; bases outside the gene matches: 8. Germline CDR1 is DFQATT and CDR2 is SNEGSKA (reference sequence). The CDR3 reads CSARQRREGYEQYF. The CDR3, as DNA: TGCAGTGCTAGACAGCGTAGGGAGGGATACGAGCAGTACTTC.

This clonotype was detected ten times or more. The chain joins TRBV12-3 or TRBV12-4 to TRBJ2-4; D may be TRBD1 (6 bases). V gave up 6 bases and J gave up 4 bases, with 16 bases separating them. This CDR3 contains 15 residues. The CDR3 is CASSHYSGDKNIQYF. The CDR3 region has the DNA TGTGCCAGCAGCCATTACTCAGGGGATAAAAACATTCAGTACTTC.

There are many counts of this clonotype. This rearrangement joins TRBV20-1 to TRBJ2-5, with 9 bases identical to TRBD2. The V segment lost 3 bases and the J segment 2 bases; nucleotides outside the gene matches: 4. Germline assignment: CDR1 DFQATT and CDR2 SNEGSKA (reference sequence). The CDR3 has 14 amino acids. The DNA of the CDR3 is TGCAGTGCTAGTTTTCTAGCGGGACAAGAGACCCAGTACTTC. This gives the protein CSASFLAGQETQYF.

At least ten counts were recorded for this clonotype. The V call is TRBV20-1, the J call TRBJ2-3; TRBD1 or TRBD2 may be the D gene (5 bases each). V was trimmed by 3 bases and J by 3 bases, leaving 13 bases between them. CDR1 and CDR2 (germline): DFQATT, SNEGSKA (reference sequence). The CDR3 runs 14 residues. The DNA for the CDR3 is TGCAGTGCTAGTAAGGGGAGTAGGACAGATACGCAGTATTTT. This gives the protein CSASKGSRTDTQYF.